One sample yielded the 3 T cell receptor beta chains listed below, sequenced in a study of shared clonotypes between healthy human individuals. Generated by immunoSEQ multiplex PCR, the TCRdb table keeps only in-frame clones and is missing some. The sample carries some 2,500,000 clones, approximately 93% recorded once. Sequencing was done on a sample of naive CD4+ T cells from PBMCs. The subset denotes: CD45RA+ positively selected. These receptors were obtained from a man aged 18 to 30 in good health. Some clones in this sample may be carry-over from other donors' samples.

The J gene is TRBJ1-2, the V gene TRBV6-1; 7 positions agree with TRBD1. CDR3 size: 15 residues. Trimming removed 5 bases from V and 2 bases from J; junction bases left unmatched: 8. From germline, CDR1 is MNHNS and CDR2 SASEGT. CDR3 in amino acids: CASSSTTGPNYGYTF. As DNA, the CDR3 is TGTGCCAGCAGTTCCACGACAGGGCCAAACTATGGCTACACCTTC.

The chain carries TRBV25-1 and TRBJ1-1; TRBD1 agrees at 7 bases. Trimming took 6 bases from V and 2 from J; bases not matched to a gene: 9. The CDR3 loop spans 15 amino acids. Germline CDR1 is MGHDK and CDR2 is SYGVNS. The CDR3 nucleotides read TGTGCCAGCAGGCGGTGGGGACAGAGAAACACTGAAGCTTTCTTT. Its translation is CASRRWGQRNTEAFF.

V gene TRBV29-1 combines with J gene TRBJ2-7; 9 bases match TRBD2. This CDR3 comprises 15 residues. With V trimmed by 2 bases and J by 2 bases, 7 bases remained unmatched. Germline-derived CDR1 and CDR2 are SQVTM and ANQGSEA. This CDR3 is CSVELAGVPPYEQYF. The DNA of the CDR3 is TGCAGCGTTGAATTAGCGGGAGTCCCCCCCTACGAGCAGTACTTC.